Below are 2 T cell receptor beta chains sequenced from a single sample in a study of CD8 T cells in Susac syndrome (dated 2019 in TCRdb). The library was built by means of the immunoSEQ multiplex PCR assay. RNA was extracted with the RNeasy kit and 0.5 to 1 ug was reverse transcribed using random hexamers. TCRdb itself trimmed the public reads at Q25 with fastp, ran MiXCR and retained productive beta chains. Identical CDR3 proteins give one entry, which carries the most common genes and DNA. The sample includes about 120,000 distinct CDR3 sequences, with around 94% observed a single time. The ten biggest clones cover roughly 0.098% of the sample. The sample comprised CD4+ T cells from PBMCs. The receptors come from a human donor in good health.

This chain links TRBV6-2 or TRBV6-3 with TRBJ2-5; possibly TRBD2 for D (5 bases). CDR3 size: 20 residues. Trimming removed 0 bases at V and 4 bases at J, with 27 bases between. Germline V gives CDR1 MNHEY, CDR2 SVGEGT. The CDR3 sequence: CASSYSKSRTSDPKGETQYF. CDR3 nucleotide sequence: TGTGCCAGCAGTTACTCGAAGTCCAGGACTTCAGATCCAAAGGGAGAGACCCAGTACTTC.

This chain joins TRBV28 and TRBJ1-2; 7 bases line up with TRBD1. The CDR3 length is 13 residues. V lost 7 bases, J lost 4 bases, and 6 bases stayed unmatched. The germline gives CDR1 MDHEN, CDR2 SYDVKM. The CDR3 DNA is TGTGCCAGCAAGGGGGCAAACCTCTATGGCTACACCTTC. This sequence encodes CASKGANLYGYTF.